This T cell receptor (beta chain) is from a study of blood T cell repertoires in COVID-19. On the study more broadly: Specimens from acute and convalescent COVID-19 originated in the United States, Italy and Spain. Sample material is recorded as cDNA or gDNA derived from T cells, B-cell-depleted T cells, or PBMCs.

The CDR3 is 14 residues long. The V and J ends lost 5 bases and 2 bases respectively, with 13 bases between them. Germline lookup yields CDR1 SEHNR and CDR2 FQNEAQ (reference sequence). Methods used by the authors: Reference gene primer amplification gave estimated nucleated cell counts. Data came from immunoSEQ multiplex PCR; TCRdb stores just in-frame clones and leaves some out. The V and J calls and the clone size are those of that table, but D and trimming were determined from the DNA. This table holds 80,000 or so clones, about 73% found once. The rearrangement links TRBV7-9 to TRBJ2-7; weak D call: TRBD2 (7 bases). Input material: peripheral blood. This TCR derives from a man aged 50 to 60 with active or convalescent COVID-19. This CDR3 reads CASSPTGRAYEQYF. In DNA, the CDR3 is TGTGCCAGCAGCCCTACAGGGAGGGCCTACGAGCAGTACTTC.